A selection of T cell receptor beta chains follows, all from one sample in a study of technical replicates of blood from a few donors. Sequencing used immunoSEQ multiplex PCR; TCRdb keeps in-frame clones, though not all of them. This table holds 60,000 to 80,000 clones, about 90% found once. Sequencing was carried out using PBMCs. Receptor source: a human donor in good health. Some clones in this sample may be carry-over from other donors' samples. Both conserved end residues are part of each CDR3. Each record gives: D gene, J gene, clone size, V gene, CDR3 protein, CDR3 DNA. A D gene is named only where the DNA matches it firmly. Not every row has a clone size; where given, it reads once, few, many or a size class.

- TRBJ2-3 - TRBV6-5 CASFEVSTDTQYF TGTGCCAGCTTTGAGGTTAGCACAGATACGCAGTATTTT
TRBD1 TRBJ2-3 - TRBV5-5 CASSSKQGAADTQYF TGTGCCAGCAGCTCGAAACAGGGGGCGGCAGATACGCAGTATTTT
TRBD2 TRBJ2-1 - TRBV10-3 CAISGGTSGGIEQFF TGTGCCATCAGTGGCGGGACTAGCGGGGGGATAGAGCAGTTCTTC
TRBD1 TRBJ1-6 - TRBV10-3 CAISEGGTDNSPLHF TGTGCCATCAGTGAGGGGGGGACAGATAATTCACCCCTCCACTTT
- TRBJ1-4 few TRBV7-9 CASSPGSRGDNEKLFF TGTGCCAGCAGCCCGGGGTCCCGTGGGGATAATGAAAAACTGTTTTTT
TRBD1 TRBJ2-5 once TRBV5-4 CASSWGQLPLGETQYF TGTGCCAGCAGCTGGGGACAGCTACCCCTGGGGGAGACCCAGTACTTC
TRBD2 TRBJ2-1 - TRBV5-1 CASSFLAGALNNEQFF TGCGCCAGCAGCTTTCTAGCGGGAGCGCTCAACAATGAGCAGTTCTTC
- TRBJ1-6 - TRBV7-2 CASSLVEGSPLHF TGTGCCAGCAGCTTAGTGGAGGGGTCACCCCTCCACTTT
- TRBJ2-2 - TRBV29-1 CSVGGTGGELFF TGCAGCGTTGGGGGAACAGGCGGGGAGCTGTTTTTT
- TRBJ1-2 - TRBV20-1 CSARGQYGYTF TGCAGTGCTAGAGGACAGTATGGCTACACCTTC
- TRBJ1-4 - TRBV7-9 CAGNGAAGPKLFF TGTGCCGGAAATGGGGCGGCCGGACCAAAACTGTTTTTT
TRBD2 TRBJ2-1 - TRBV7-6 CASSSTSGRTYNEQFF TGTGCCAGCAGCTCCACTAGCGGGAGGACCTACAATGAGCAGTTCTTC
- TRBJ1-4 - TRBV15 CATSRDQGLNEKLFF TGTGCCACCAGCAGAGACCAGGGCCTTAATGAAAAACTGTTTTTT
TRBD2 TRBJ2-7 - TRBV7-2 CASSTTSGSPTYEQYF TGTGCCAGCAGCACCACTAGCGGGAGCCCCACCTACGAGCAGTACTTC
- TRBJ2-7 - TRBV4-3 CASSQETRRGNEQYF TGCGCCAGCAGCCAAGAAACTAGGCGGGGAAACGAGCAGTACTTC
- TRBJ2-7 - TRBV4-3 CASSQGTTGRLGSYEQYF TGCGCCAGCAGCCAAGGCACTACCGGCCGCCTCGGGTCCTACGAGCAGTACTTC
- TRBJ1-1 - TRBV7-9 CASSLASEAFF TGTGCCAGCAGCTTAGCGAGTGAAGCTTTCTTT
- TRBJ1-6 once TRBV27 CASSAKGGASYNSPLHF TGTGCCAGCAGTGCCAAGGGGGGGGCTTCTTATAATTCACCCCTCCACTTT
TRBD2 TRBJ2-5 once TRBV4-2 CASSQGTSGGGYQETQYF TGTGCCAGCAGCCAGGGGACTAGCGGGGGGGGGTACCAAGAGACCCAGTACTTC
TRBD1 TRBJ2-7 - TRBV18 CASSPDRGRYEQYF TGTGCCAGCTCCCCTGACAGGGGTCGCTACGAGCAGTACTTC
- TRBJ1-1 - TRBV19 CASRGRTEAFF TGTGCCAGTAGGGGGCGGACTGAAGCTTTCTTT
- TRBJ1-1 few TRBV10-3 CATKDRTNTEAFF TGTGCCACGAAAGACAGGACGAACACTGAAGCTTTCTTT
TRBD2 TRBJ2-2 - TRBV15 CATTPHQSGRVGTGELFF TGTGCCACCACCCCTCACCAGAGCGGGAGGGTAGGCACCGGGGAGCTGTTTTTT
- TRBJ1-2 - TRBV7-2 CASSLDPVGGYTF TGTGCCAGCAGCTTAGATCCAGTGGGCGGCTACACCTTC
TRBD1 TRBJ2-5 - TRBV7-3 CASSLGWDRSQETQYF TGTGCCAGCAGCTTAGGGTGGGACAGGAGCCAAGAGACCCAGTACTTC
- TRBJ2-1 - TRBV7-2 CASSSSGNLQFF TGTGCCAGCAGCAGTAGCGGTAATCTGCAGTTCTTC
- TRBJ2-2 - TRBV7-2 CASSYSRSGELFF TGTGCCAGCAGCTACTCTCGTTCGGGGGAGCTGTTTTTT
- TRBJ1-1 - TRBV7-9 CASSLSGRERTEAFF TGTGCCAGCAGCTTATCGGGTCGAGAGAGGACTGAAGCTTTCTTT
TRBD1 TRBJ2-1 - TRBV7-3 CASSPGTGRDNEQFF TGTGCCAGCAGCCCGGGGACAGGGCGAGACAATGAGCAGTTCTTC
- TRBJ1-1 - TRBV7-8 CASSARRNTEAFF TGTGCCAGCAGCGCTAGACGGAACACTGAAGCTTTCTTT
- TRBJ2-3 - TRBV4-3 CASSHSAGPTDTQYF TGCGCCAGCAGCCATAGCGCGGGACCCACAGATACGCAGTATTTT
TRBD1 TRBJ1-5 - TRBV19 CASSQGDQPQHF TGTGCCAGTAGTCAGGGGGACCAGCCCCAGCATTTT
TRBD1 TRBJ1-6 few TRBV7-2 CASSRTQGANNSPLHF TGTGCCAGCAGCCGGACACAGGGGGCCAATAATTCACCCCTCCACTTT
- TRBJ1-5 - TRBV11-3 CASSLDSDRTFRYSNQPQHF TGTGCCAGCAGCTTAGATTCAGACAGAACATTTCGTTATAGCAATCAGCCCCAGCATTTT
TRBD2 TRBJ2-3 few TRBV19 CASSTGLAGDTQYF TGTGCCAGTAGTACCGGACTAGCGGGAGATACGCAGTATTTT
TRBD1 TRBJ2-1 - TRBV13 CASSLEGGPYNEQFF TGTGCCAGCAGCTTAGAAGGGGGCCCCTACAATGAGCAGTTCTTC
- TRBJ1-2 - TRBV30 CARRGLGGYTF TGTGCCCGAAGGGGTTTGGGGGGCTACACCTTC
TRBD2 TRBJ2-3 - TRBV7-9 CASSLSGGNTDTQYF TGTGCCAGCAGCCTTAGCGGGGGTAACACAGATACGCAGTATTTT
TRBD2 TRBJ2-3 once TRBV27 CASKTSGRVRDTQYF TGTGCCAGCAAAACTAGCGGGAGGGTTAGAGATACGCAGTATTTT
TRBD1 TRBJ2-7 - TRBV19 CASSPGTGFEQYF TGTGCCAGTAGTCCAGGGACAGGTTTCGAGCAGTACTTC
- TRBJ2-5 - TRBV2 CASSDDRWETQYF TGTGCCAGCAGTGACGACAGGTGGGAGACCCAGTACTTC
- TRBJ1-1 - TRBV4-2 CASSQSVRGLNTEAFF TGTGCCAGCAGCCAATCGGTAAGGGGGTTGAACACTGAAGCTTTCTTT
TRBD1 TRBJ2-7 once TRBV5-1 CASSNEGQGVYEQYF TGCGCCAGCAGCAACGAAGGGCAGGGGGTCTACGAGCAGTACTTC
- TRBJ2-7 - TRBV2 CASSAQFYEQYF TGTGCCAGCAGTGCCCAGTTCTACGAGCAGTACTTC
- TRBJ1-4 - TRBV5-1 CASSPDRPSEKLFF TGCGCCAGCAGTCCCGACAGGCCCAGTGAAAAACTGTTTTTT